The 10 T cell receptor beta chains in this list originate from one sample, sequenced in a study of blood T cell repertoires in COVID-19. TCRdb's copy holds only in-frame clones and misses some; the assay was immunoSEQ multiplex PCR. The sample has about 150,000 clones, 80% to 90% seen once; the top ten hold 13%. The sample taken for sequencing was peripheral blood. Receptors were obtained from a young man with COVID-19, enrolled during active disease.

The genes are TRBV4-3 and TRBJ2-7; TRBD2 might be the D (6 bases). V lost 1 base, J lost 5 bases, and 18 bases lay in between. Germline values: CDR1 LGHNA, CDR2 YSLEER. The CDR3 loop spans 16 amino acids. For the CDR3, the DNA is TGCGCCAGCAGCCAAGGGTCGGAGGGAGCGACGAACGAGCAGTACTTC. It yields the protein CASSQGSEGATNEQYF.

The chain recombines TRBV10-3 with TRBJ1-5; D might be TRBD1 (5 bases). The CDR3 extends over 14 amino acids. Between the trimmed V and J ends, which lost 11 bases and 0 bases, there was a span of 14 bases. Per the germline V gene, CDR1 is ENHRY and CDR2 is SYGVKD. CDR3 protein: CAHWGGSSNQPQHF. CDR3 nucleotides: TGTGCCCACTGGGGGGGAAGTAGCAATCAGCCCCAGCATTTT.

This clone was recorded only once. This rearrangement joins TRBV5-6 to TRBJ1-2, with 7 bases identical to TRBD1. The length of the CDR3 is 17 residues. Trimming removed 3 bases from V and 9 bases from J; junction bases left unmatched: 20. Germline CDR1 reads SGHDT; CDR2 reads YYEEEE. DNA of the CDR3: TGTGCCAGCAGCTGGATTCCGGGACAGTCACACTCGGTCCGCTACACCTTC. Translating gives CASSWIPGQSHSVRYTF.

This chain connects TRBV29-1 to TRBJ1-2, with a tentative D call TRBD1 (5 bases). This CDR3 is built from 11 residues. Germline CDR1 reads SQVTM; CDR2 reads ANQGSEA. With 7 bases removed from V and 8 bases from J, the gap between germline ends came to 14 bases. CDR3 residues: CSEQGIGGYTF. The CDR3 coding sequence is TGCAGCGAGCAGGGAATTGGCGGCTACACCTTC.

The chain has TRBV4-3 and TRBJ2-7, with D possibly matching TRBD2 (5 bases). The CDR3 length is 14 residues. Germline-derived CDR1 and CDR2 are LGHNA and YSLEER. Trimming removed 4 bases from V and 4 bases from J, with 14 bases in between. CDR3 in amino acids: CASSRRYSGYEQYF. Written as DNA, the CDR3 is TGCGCCAGCAGCCGGAGGTATTCGGGGTACGAGCAGTACTTC.

The rearrangement uses TRBV27 and TRBJ2-5; D might be TRBD2 (5 bases). CDR3 size: 15 residues. V dropped 6 bases and J dropped 5 bases, with 19 bases sitting between them. Germline loops: CDR1 MNHEY, CDR2 SMNVEV (reference sequence). The CDR3 nucleotides read TGTGCCAGCAGGGCTCGGGGAACACCTGAGGAGACCCAGTACTTC. This codes for CASRARGTPEETQYF.

V usage is TRBV5-1 and J usage is TRBJ2-1; TRBD2 agrees at 13 bases. CDR3 length: 15 amino acids. Germline CDR1 is SGHRS and CDR2 is YFSETQ. Trimming removed 4 bases from V and 10 bases from J; junction bases left unmatched: 8. CDR3 amino acids: CASSTRTSGGGEQFF. The CDR3 DNA sequence: TGCGCCAGCAGCACCCGGACTAGCGGGGGAGGGGAGCAGTTCTTC.

The chain has TRBV5-1 and TRBJ2-1; 7 bases agree with TRBD1. Germline V gives CDR1 SGHRS, CDR2 YFSETQ. V gave up 3 bases and J gave up 5 bases; unmatched junction bases: 5. CDR3 size: 14 residues. The CDR3 region is CASSSRDRDNEQFF. In DNA, the CDR3 is TGCGCCAGCAGCTCCCGGGACAGAGACAATGAGCAGTTCTTC. Variable domain in full (rest from reference TRBV5-1 and TRBJ2-1): KAGVTQTPRYLIKTRGQQVTLSCSPISGHRSVSWYQQTPGQGLQFLFEYFSETQRNKGNFPGRFSGRQFSNSRSEMNVSTLELGDSALYLCASSSRDRDNEQFFGPGTRLTVL.

This chain links TRBV6-2 or TRBV6-3 with TRBJ2-7, with a tentative D call TRBD2 (5 bases). V lost 2 bases and J 4 bases, leaving 12 bases between the germline ends. Per the germline V gene, CDR1 is MNHEY and CDR2 is SVGEGT. This CDR3 has 14 amino acids. The CDR3 DNA follows: TGTGCCAGCAGTTACCTGGACGGAGGATACGAGCAGTACTTC. It encodes CASSYLDGGYEQYF.

This clone was seen just once. J is TRBJ2-3 and V is TRBV7-8; unclear D gene. The CDR3 has 16 residues. Germline assignment: CDR1 SGHVS and CDR2 FQNEAQ. Trimming took off 5 bases at V and 5 bases at J, with 20 bases between the two ends. CDR3 sequence: CASSRRSRLTGDTQYF. The CDR3 coding sequence is TGTGCCAGCAGCCGCCGCTCTAGGTTAACTGGAGATACGCAGTATTTT.